This T cell receptor beta chain was documented in a study of T cells after yellow fever vaccination. Study-wide findings and caveats: The study noted that FACS-sorted repertoires could contain abundant clonotypes contaminating from the bulk population.

Via MiXCR, TCRdb re-called the 5' RACE reads, giving one row per CDR3 protein. The sample lists 50,000 or so distinct CDR3 sequences, approximately 6.6% occurring once. This clonotype has a handful of counts. Per the germline V gene, CDR1 is LNHDA and CDR2 is SQIVND (reference sequence). Trimming left V 6 bases short and J 4 bases short, with 9 bases between. The CDR3 extends over 12 amino acids. The chain uses TRBV19 and TRBJ1-1; a possible D gene is TRBD1 (5 bases). The source of this sequence is a man between 18 and 29 years old who received the YFV17D yellow fever vaccine. Sample: CD8+ T cells not binding an NS4B(214-222) dextramer, sorted from PBMCs, taken around 45 days after the first yellow fever vaccination. This chain's CDR3 is CASRAGITEAFF. CDR3 DNA sequence: TGTGCCAGTAGAGCAGGGATCACTGAAGCTTTCTTT.